Sequencing of this T cell receptor (beta chain) was carried out in a study of T cell therapy after organ transplantation. Study conclusions and caveats: Poor CD8+ T cell yield may explain few expansions in nonresponders.

Some clones are missing from TCRdb's copy, which holds only in-frame ones; the method was immunoSEQ multiplex PCR. Among a few thousand clones listed, around 69% were seen once. Comments on this clone: What it recognizes is unknown.

V lost 6 bases, J lost 2 bases, and 13 bases lay in between. The CDR3 has 14 amino acids. Per the germline V gene, CDR1 is LNHNV and CDR2 is YYDKDF (reference sequence). Time point defined: 20-29 weeks after completion of therapy. The receptor's source is a human patient who had received a solid organ transplant and had CMV disease. A subset of T cells may come from the graft donor. Here the sequenced sample was CD8+ T cells from blood, taken after autologous CMV-specific T cell therapy. V is TRBV15 and J is TRBJ2-5, with D possibly TRBD1 on 5 matching bases. The CDR3 DNA sequence: TGTGCCACCAGTGCAGACAGCCCTCAAGAGACCCAGTACTTC. It encodes CATSADSPQETQYF.